This entry describes one T cell receptor (beta chain). Its antigen is still unknown. Clones were read by immunoSEQ multiplex PCR, and TCRdb kept only the in-frame ones, dropping some. The sample records some 97,000 clones, nearly 90% being singletons. Trimming removed 4 bases at V and 0 bases at J, with 19 bases between. This CDR3 has 17 amino acids. Per the germline V gene, CDR1 is SGHRS and CDR2 is YFSETQ. The cohort excluded patients with autoimmune disease history or systemic immunosuppression. The investigators sampled blood at baseline, at cycle 4 day 1, and at cycle 7 day 1. The data stem from a study of OX40 agonist ivuxolimab in advanced cancers. The wider study: Patients achieving partial responses numbered three: one hepatocellular carcinoma case and two cutaneous melanoma cases. Findings and caveats of the study: At doses 0.1 to 3.0 mg/kg, CD4+ and CD8+ clones expanded.

The chain is built from TRBV5-1 and TRBJ2-5; D tentatively reads TRBD1 or TRBD2 (5 bases each). The specimen was CD4+ or CD8+ T cells sorted from blood, collected in a trial of the OX40 agonist ivuxolimab. The receptor comes from an adult with an advanced solid tumor such as melanoma, head and neck, liver or kidney cancer. The CDR3: CASSARPGRGNQETQYF. In DNA, the CDR3 is TGCGCCAGCAGCGCCCGTCCGGGACGGGGAAACCAAGAGACCCAGTACTTC.